This TCR beta chain stems from a study of blood T cell repertoires in COVID-19. Study-level information: Acute and convalescent COVID-19 samples came from the United States, Italy and Spain. PBMCs, B-cell-depleted T cells, or T cells were the source of the cDNA or gDNA that made up the material.

V lost 4 bases, J lost 4 bases, and 6 bases stayed unmatched. The CDR3 extends over 14 amino acids. Germline V gives CDR1 MNHEY, CDR2 SMNVEV (reference sequence). Some clones are missing from TCRdb's copy, which holds only in-frame ones; the method was immunoSEQ multiplex PCR. The sample has approximately 460,000 clones, roughly 87% seen once. The chain joins TRBV27 to TRBJ1-1, with 7 nucleotides matching TRBD1. This TCR was sampled from a young man with COVID-19, enrolled during active disease. The material sequenced was peripheral blood. Here the CDR3 reads CASSSETGPTEAFF. As DNA, the CDR3 is TGTGCCAGCAGTTCCGAGACAGGGCCCACTGAAGCTTTCTTT.